This T cell receptor beta chain appears in the sequencing data of a study of T cell repertoires in cytomegalovirus infection. About the research overall: Public signatures in TCR beta pointed to CMV infection and matching HLA type. Study-level points and caveats: Cumulative public TCR beta family frequency identified CMV carriers with the relevant HLA. The ex vivo response was dominated by HLA-C-restricted CMV-specific TCR beta clonotypes.

The sample holds many counts of this clonotype. Its matching antigen is unknown. A single record per CDR3 protein comes from TCRdb applying MiXCR to the reads. The sample carries about 230,000 distinct CDR3 sequences, roughly 20% recorded once. The CDR3 is 15 residues long. V was shortened by 3 bases and J by 0 bases, with 9 bases between the two germline ends. The germline V gene has CDR1 SGHAT and CDR2 FQNNGV. The receptor was isolated from a human donor in good health (CMV status not recorded). Some clones in this sample may be carry-over from other donors' samples. Sample: CD8+ T cells from PBMCs. This rearrangement joins TRBV11-2 to TRBJ1-3; D unresolved. This CDR3 reads CASSFAGSSGNTIYF. Written as DNA, the CDR3 is TGTGCCAGCAGCTTCGCAGGCAGCTCTGGAAACACCATATATTTT.